This entry features one T cell receptor (beta chain) sequence. Its antigen is currently unknown. Healthy Caucasians from Russia aged roughly 6 to 100 served as donors. A minimum of 7 million PBMCs was isolated per sample. Together with a sample-barcoded 5' primer, a J-beta primer mix was included in a second PCR lasting about 7 to 12 cycles. Using its own MiXCR run on the 5' RACE reads, TCRdb lists one record per CDR3 protein. This sample has hundreds of thousands of distinct CDR3 sequences, with 58% found just once. This sample was taken from a study of blood T cells in healthy people across ages. Findings of the study overall: The lack of PBMC sorting stopped any conclusive naive versus antigen-experienced comparison.

V lost 5 bases to trimming and J lost 1 base, with 11 bases between them. This CDR3 contains 14 residues. What was sequenced was blood. The chain is built from TRBV12-3 or TRBV12-4 and TRBJ1-1; possibly TRBD1 for D (5 bases). The TCR originated in a man aged 30 to 45 in good health. In nucleotides, the CDR3 is TGTGCCAGCAGTCTCGAGACAGAGAACACTGAAGCTTTCTTT. This sequence encodes CASSLETENTEAFF.